This TCR beta chain is from a study of T cell repertoires in cytomegalovirus infection. Across the whole study: Recently identified HLA-C-restricted CMV epitopes were among the peptides used. An indication of both CMV infection and matching HLA type came from public TCR beta signatures. Broader study findings: HLA-C-restricted, CMV-specific TCR beta clonotypes were dominant ex vivo. Carriers of CMV plus the relevant HLA were identified by cumulative public TCR beta family frequency.

A single record per CDR3 protein comes from TCRdb applying MiXCR to the reads. The sample lists about 160,000 distinct CDR3 sequences; roughly a fifth were seen once. This CDR3 contains 15 residues. The V end was cut by 5 bases, the J end by 4 bases, with 17 bases between. Germline lookup yields CDR1 SGHTA and CDR2 FQGNSA. This clonotype was found many times. Its antigen remains unknown. The chain links TRBV7-2 to TRBJ1-2; TRBD1 might be the D (5 bases). Sample: CD8+ T cells from cultured PBMCs, taken from culture after CMV antigen stimulation. This TCR derives from a human donor in good health (CMV status not recorded). Some clones in this sample may be carry-over from other donors' samples. The CDR3 is CASSGPGRTIYGYTF. The CDR3 DNA is TGTGCCAGCAGCGGACCGGGACGGACTATCTATGGCTACACCTTC.